What follows are 17 T cell receptor beta chains derived from one specimen sequenced in a study of beta chain features in type 1 diabetes. Expressed TCRB transcripts were sequenced, since all the RNA that had been isolated was reverse transcribed. The repertoire was sequenced with immunoSEQ multiplex PCR; TCRdb's copy has only in-frame clones and lacks some. The table includes under 350,000 clones, around 7.8% detected once. Source material: central memory CD4+ T cells from blood. Receptors originate from a woman younger than 35 in good health.

This clone was counted between two and nine times. The rearrangement joins TRBV9 to TRBJ1-2; TRBD1 matches 9 bases. V shed 8 bases, J shed 7 bases, and the junction held 9 bases outside the gene matches. Germline values: CDR1 SGDLS, CDR2 YYNGEE. The CDR3 covers 13 residues. The CDR3 DNA follows: TGTGCCAGTAACCGGGACAGGGAGAGTGGCTACACCTTC. Its translation: CASNRDRESGYTF.

At least ten counts were recorded for this clone. The chain recombines TRBV6-5 with TRBJ2-2; D gene unclear. Germline values: CDR1 MNHEY, CDR2 SVGAGI. The CDR3 consists of 13 residues. The V end lost 6 bases, the J end lost 2 bases, and 7 bases lay between the germline ends. The CDR3 region is CASRSHNTGELFF. The CDR3 bases are TGTGCCAGCAGATCCCACAACACCGGGGAGCTGTTTTTT.

This clone was counted between two and nine times. The rearrangement joins TRBV7-2 to TRBJ2-7, with D tentatively TRBD2 (6 bases). The V gene's germline CDR1 is SGHTA and CDR2 FQGNSA. This CDR3 has 14 amino acids. Trimming pared 3 bases from V and 5 bases from J, leaving 14 bases between. The CDR3 protein is CASSFTSLSNEQYV. CDR3 nucleotides: TGTGCCAGCAGCTTCACTAGCTTGTCTAACGAGCAGTACGTC.

The V call is TRBV19, the J call TRBJ2-6, with TRBD1 identical over 7 bases. CDR3 length: 16 residues. The junction had 5 bases not matched to a gene; V was cut back by 4 bases and J by 2 bases. Germline assignment: CDR1 LNHDA and CDR2 SQIVND (reference sequence). DNA of the CDR3: TGTGCCAGTAGTAGACAGGGTCCGGCTGGGGCCAACGTCCTGACTTTC. Translating gives CASSRQGPAGANVLTF.

This clone was seen more than once but under ten times. The rearrangement uses TRBV7-2 and TRBJ2-3; perhaps D is TRBD1 or TRBD2 (5 bases each). The length of the CDR3 is 16 residues. The V end was cut by 4 bases, the J end by 2 bases, with 16 bases between. Germline lookup yields CDR1 SGHTA and CDR2 FQGNSA. CDR3 nucleotide sequence: TGTGCCAGCAGCTCACCCCCGGGGCGAAACACAGATACGCAGTATTTT. It specifies CASSSPPGRNTDTQYF.

In its sample, this clone was seen many times. The chain links TRBV7-9 to TRBJ2-5, with D hard to call. The ends were cut back, 0 bases at V and 5 bases at J, with 7 bases in the middle. Germline V gene lookup returns CDR1 SEHNR and CDR2 FQNEAQ (reference sequence). The CDR3 spans 13 residues. The CDR3 sequence: CASSLARMETQYF. DNA of the CDR3: TGTGCCAGCAGCTTAGCGCGGATGGAGACCCAGTACTTC. The full variable domain, in which reference TRBV7-9 and TRBJ2-5 provide the parts outside the CDR3, is DTGVSQNPRHKITKRGQNVTFRCDPISEHNRLYWYRQTLGQGPEFLTYFQNEAQLEKSRLLSDRFSAERPKGSFSTLEIQRTEQGDSAMYLCASSLARMETQYFGPGTRLLVL.

Concerning this clone: Its ends do not fully match the called genes, so a read error is possible. V and J are TRBV4-2 and TRBJ2-3; no definite D call. The germline V gene encodes CDR1 LGHNA and CDR2 YNFKEQ. This CDR3 comprises 15 residues. CDR3 sequence reads: CASTQGRPLADTQYF. CDR3 in DNA: TGTGCCAGCACCCAAGGAAGACCCTTGGCAGATACGCAGTATTTT.

This clone occurred a few times. V gene TRBV18 combines with J gene TRBJ2-7; a weak D match, TRBD1 (6 bases). V was clipped by 4 bases and J by 2 bases, with 15 bases between them. The CDR3 runs 15 residues. The germline CDR1 and CDR2 sequences are KGHSH and LQKENI. Here the CDR3 reads CASSLRTQGAYEQYF. The CDR3 nucleotides are TGTGCCAGCTCACTCAGGACACAGGGTGCCTACGAGCAGTACTTC.

The chain links TRBV7-2 to TRBJ1-2, with D perhaps TRBD1 (5 bases). Germline CDR1 SGHTA, CDR2 FQGNSA. The CDR3 is 14 amino acids. V lost 3 bases and J 6 bases, leaving 14 bases between the germline ends. The CDR3 here is CASSLGGAKNGYTF. CDR3 nucleotides: TGTGCCAGCAGCTTGGGCGGGGCAAAGAATGGCTACACCTTC.

A single count supports this clone. The rearrangement links TRBV6-1 to TRBJ1-5; perhaps TRBD1 as D (5 bases). The CDR3 runs to 15 residues. Germline V gives CDR1 MNHNS, CDR2 SASEGT. V was trimmed by 7 bases and J by 2 bases, leaving 15 bases between them. The DNA for the CDR3 is TGTGCCAGCAAATGGGGGAAGACGGGCAATCAGCCCCAGCATTTT. As protein: CASKWGKTGNQPQHF.

This clone was recorded at least ten times. Other DNA sequences in this sample translate to the same CDR3. The V call is TRBV18, the J call TRBJ1-1, with no clear D. Germline V CDR1 and CDR2: KGHSH, LQKENI. V lost 2 bases, J lost 3 bases, and 4 bases lay in between. The CDR3 spans 12 residues. Here the CDR3 DNA reads TGTGCCAGCTCACCAGGTGACACTGAAGCTTTCTTT. Translated: CASSPGDTEAFF.

A few counts support this clone. This CDR3 is also generated by other DNA sequences in the sample. J is TRBJ1-1 and V is TRBV4-3; no reliable D call. V was pared by 3 bases and J by 4 bases, with 6 bases between. CDR3 length: 12 residues. Germline V gene data show CDR1 as LGHNA and CDR2 as YSLEER. The CDR3 is CASSHRGTEAFF. In nucleotides, the CDR3 is TGCGCCAGCAGCCACCGTGGCACTGAAGCTTTCTTT.

This chain uses TRBV2 with TRBJ2-2, with D possibly matching TRBD2 (6 bases). Germline values: CDR1 SNHLY, CDR2 FYNNEI. The CDR3 spans 14 residues. V lost 7 bases to trimming and J lost 0 bases, with 9 bases between them. The CDR3 region has the DNA TGTGCCAGCAATCGGGGGACGAACACCGGGGAGCTGTTTTTT. It encodes CASNRGTNTGELFF. The full variable domain, with the rest looked up from reference TRBV2 and TRBJ2-2, is EPEVTQTPSHQVTQMGQEVILRCVPISNHLYFYWYRQILGQKVEFLVSFYNNEISEKSEIFDDQFSVERPDGSNFTLKIRSTKLEDSAMYFCASNRGTNTGELFFGEGSRLTVL.

This clone was seen a handful of times. The chain carries TRBV19 and TRBJ1-2; tentative D call: TRBD1 (5 bases). The V and J ends lost 5 bases and 8 bases respectively, with 18 bases between them. The CDR3 is 14 residues long. Germline CDR1 reads LNHDA; CDR2 reads SQIVND (reference sequence). CDR3 DNA: TGTGCCAGTAGTGGCGGCAGGGCTTTTGGCGGCTACACCTTC. It specifies CASSGGRAFGGYTF.

The rearrangement uses TRBV30 and TRBJ2-1; 7 nucleotides align to TRBD2. This CDR3 contains 9 residues. V dropped 2 bases and J dropped 16; count of bases not matched to a gene: 2. The germline V gene encodes CDR1 GTSNPN and CDR2 SVGIG (reference sequence). For the CDR3, the DNA is TGTGCCTGGAGTCCGGGAGGTTTCTTC. It is translated as CAWSPGGFF.

V is TRBV2 and J is TRBJ1-1; D is uncertain. Trimming took off 11 bases at V and 1 base at J, with 17 bases between the two ends. This CDR3 comprises 14 residues. Germline assignment: CDR1 SNHLY and CDR2 FYNNEI. Here the CDR3 reads CAGRVDRANTEAFF. The CDR3 region has the DNA TGTGCCGGTCGCGTTGATCGGGCGAACACTGAAGCTTTCTTT.

The chain employs TRBV5-6 and TRBJ2-1; 11 bases line up with TRBD2. Germline CDR1 reads SGHDT; CDR2 reads YYEEEE. The CDR3 runs to 16 residues. The ends lost 2 bases at V and 7 bases at J; junction bases unmatched: 8. CDR3 coding DNA: TGTGCCAGCAGCTTCCGAGGACTAGCGGGTTTGAATGAGCAGTTCTTC. Protein: CASSFRGLAGLNEQFF.